A selection of T cell receptor beta chains follows, all from one sample in a study of T cell responses to AZD1222 COVID-19 vaccine. Produced via immunoSEQ multiplex PCR; TCRdb's table is partial and in-frame only. The top ten clones hold 14% to 15% of a sample with about 55,000 clones, 88% of them seen once. Sequencing was performed on peripheral blood, taken on day 0 of AZD1222 vaccination. The receptors here all came from an adult in good health. The CDR3 runs from the conserved cysteine through the conserved F or W. A D gene is named only where the DNA matches it firmly. Only part of the rows carry a size: once, few, many, or a class if the clone is expanded.

D	size	V	J	DNA	CDR3
NA	few	TRBV18	TRBJ2-1	TGTGCCAGCTCAAGGGAAGCGGGTAATAACAATGAGCAGTTCTTC	CASSREAGNNNEQFF
NA	NA	TRBV15	TRBJ2-7	TGTGCCACCAGCAAGACAGCAACCACCTACGAGCAGTACTTC	CATSKTATTYEQYF
NA	NA	TRBV24-1	TRBJ2-1	TGTGCCACCAGTAGATCCATTGGACGACAAGAGCAGTTCTTC	CATSRSIGRQEQFF
NA	NA	TRBV27	TRBJ2-1	TGTGCCAGCAGTATCCGGGACTCCGCCTTAAATGAGCAGTTCTTC	CASSIRDSALNEQFF
TRBD1	NA	TRBV19	TRBJ1-2	TGTGCCAGTAGTAGCGCATCGAGCGGGACAGGGGCCGAAGCTAACTATGGCTACACCTTC	CASSSASSGTGAEANYGYTF
NA	NA	TRBV14	TRBJ2-1	TGTGCCAGCAGCCAAGATCGGCCACCGGGTTATAATGAGCAGTTCTTC	CASSQDRPPGYNEQFF
NA	once	TRBV11-2	TRBJ1-1	TGTGCCAGCAGCTTAGATTCAGCGAGGACTGAAGCTTTCTTT	CASSLDSARTEAFF
NA	once	TRBV7-8	TRBJ2-5	TGTGCCAGCAGCCGGCACTCGGGAGACCAAGAGACCCAGTACTTC	CASSRHSGDQETQYF
TRBD2	NA	TRBV6-5	TRBJ2-1	TGTGCCAGCAGTAGCGGGGTCTCCTACAATGAGCAGTTCTTC	CASSSGVSYNEQFF
NA	NA	TRBV2	TRBJ2-2	TGTGCCGGAAACTCCCTTGGGGGCACCGGGGAGCTGTTTTTT	CAGNSLGGTGELFF
NA	NA	TRBV14	TRBJ1-1	TGTGCCAGCAGCCAAGAAACCGGGGGCAGCCCTTTGAACACTGAAGCTTTCTTT	CASSQETGGSPLNTEAFF
NA	NA	TRBV19	TRBJ2-1	TGTGCCAGTAGTTTTGGCAGGGACTCCTACAATGAGCAGTTCTTC	CASSFGRDSYNEQFF
TRBD2	NA	TRBV5-1	TRBJ2-7	TGCGCCAGCAGCTTGGTACTAGCGGGAGGGCCGAGCGAGCAGTACTTC	CASSLVLAGGPSEQYF
NA	NA	TRBV19	TRBJ1-5	TGTGCCAGTAGTATAGTAGCGGGCCAGGGCAATCAGCCCCAGCATTTT	CASSIVAGQGNQPQHF
TRBD1	NA	TRBV10-1	TRBJ1-4	TGCGCCAGCAGTGAGGACAGGGCTTGTGGAACTAATGAAAAACTGTTTTTT	CASSEDRACGTNEKLFF
NA	NA	TRBV6-5	TRBJ2-4	TGTGCCAGCAGTCGACGGGAGTTCGACAAAAACATTCAGTACTTC	CASSRREFDKNIQYF
TRBD1	NA	TRBV2	TRBJ1-2	TGTGCCAGCAGTGTCGGGGACAGGGGCCTCACTACCGGTGGCTACACCTTC	CASSVGDRGLTTGGYTF
TRBD2	NA	TRBV2	TRBJ2-3	TGTGCCAGCAGTGCTAGGACTAGCGGGACAGATACGCAGTATTTT	CASSARTSGTDTQYF
NA	NA	TRBV6-5	TRBJ1-5	TGTGCCAGCAGTACCGGGACAAATTATCAGCCCCAGCATTTT	CASSTGTNYQPQHF
NA	NA	TRBV29-1	TRBJ2-5	TGCAGCGACCTCCAAGGTCAAGGGGCCGACGGAGAGACCCAGTACTTC	CSDLQGQGADGETQYF
NA	NA	TRBV30	TRBJ1-2	TGTGCCTGGAGCCTACAGACGGGCGGCTACACCTTC	CAWSLQTGGYTF
NA	NA	TRBV12-3/TRBV12-4	TRBJ2-2	TGTGCCAGCAGTAAACACACCGGGGAGCTGTTTTTT	CASSKHTGELFF
TRBD1	NA	TRBV9	TRBJ1-1	TGTGCCAGCAGCGTATGGGACAGCCGAGGAACTGAAGCTTTCTTT	CASSVWDSRGTEAFF
NA	NA	TRBV30	TRBJ2-1	TGTGCCTGGAAAAGCCGCTTAGCCAGTACCCTATACAATGAGCAGTTCTTC	CAWKSRLASTLYNEQFF
NA	NA	TRBV11-2	TRBJ2-3	TGTGCCAGCAGCTTTCAGGGAGATACGCAGTATTTT	CASSFQGDTQYF
NA	medium-sized	TRBV6-5	TRBJ2-5	TGTGCCAGCAGTCCCCGTGGGGAGACCCAGTACTTC	CASSPRGETQYF
NA	NA	TRBV5-1	TRBJ2-7	TGCGCCAGCACCCCCTCCCTAGGAACCAACGAGCAGTACTTC	CASTPSLGTNEQYF
TRBD2	NA	TRBV27	TRBJ2-1	TGTGCCAGCAGCGGACCGGGACTAGCGGCAGGGGGGCAGTTCTTC	CASSGPGLAAGGQFF
TRBD2	NA	TRBV7-2	TRBJ2-7	TGTGCCAGCAGCTCACTAGCGCAAAGGGGTATTGGGCAGTACTTC	CASSSLAQRGIGQYF
NA	NA	TRBV24-1	TRBJ2-2	TGTGCCACCAGCCCTCATAACATGGGTTTTGGAACCGGGGAGCTGTTTTTT	CATSPHNMGFGTGELFF
TRBD2	NA	TRBV19	TRBJ2-1	TGTGCCAGTAGGGCCGGGACTAGCGGTTACAATGAGCAGTTCTTC	CASRAGTSGYNEQFF
TRBD2	NA	TRBV24-1	TRBJ2-1	TGTGCCACCAGTGATGACTACGGACTAGCGGGGGATTACAATGAGCAGTTCTTC	CATSDDYGLAGDYNEQFF
NA	NA	TRBV3-1/TRBV3-2	TRBJ1-4	TGTGCCAGCAGCCGGGAGATCGCAACTAATGAAAAACTGTTTTTT	CASSREIATNEKLFF
NA	NA	TRBV5-1	TRBJ1-1	TGCGCCAGCAGCTTTGGAGAGAACACTGAAGCTTTCTTT	CASSFGENTEAFF
NA	NA	TRBV6-5	TRBJ1-1	TGTGCCAGCAGCCAGGGGATTTGGAACACTGAAGCTTTCTTT	CASSQGIWNTEAFF
TRBD1	NA	TRBV28	TRBJ2-3	TGTGCCAGCTTCCCCGGGACAGGGAACACAGATACGCAGTATTTT	CASFPGTGNTDTQYF
NA	NA	TRBV28	TRBJ1-2	TGTGCCAGCAGCGGACAGCCTTATGGCTACACCTTC	CASSGQPYGYTF